This TCR beta chain is from a study of blood T cells in healthy people across ages (dated by TCRdb to between 2015 and 2016). Study-level background: In model experiments, template switching captured about one uniquely barcoded TCR beta cDNA molecule for every two T cells. Age-related changes in TCR beta repertoire diversity were measured in the study by deep sequencing normalized with unique cDNA molecular identifiers. Donors were grouped into four age groups: young (average approximately 15 years), middle-aged (less than 40), aged (about 59) and long-lived (82). To avoid experimental bias, donors of different ages were distributed randomly across sequencing lanes. Two additional independent replicas of 1 million unique cDNA reads from the same blood draw were analyzed for two donors (one aged 18 to 30 and one aged 80 or older). On the study overall, not on this receptor specifically: Estimates of total diversity from one million sequenced T cells were regarded as lower bounds and underestimates. As age increased, observed TCR beta diversity per million T cells dropped in a roughly linear way, and a significant reduction was already evident by age about 40. The long-lived group showed more naive CD4+ T cells, fewer expanded clones and increased TCR diversity than the aged group, suggesting age selection. A strong correlation was found between observed TCR beta diversity and the percentage of naive T cells measured by flow cytometry. Conclusive comparison of naive and antigen-experienced compartments was prevented by the profiling of bulk unsorted PBMCs. Donor CMV infection status was unknown, potentially confounding age-related changes in expanded clonotypes.

The 40 or so donors, aged roughly 6 to 100 years, were systemically healthy Caucasian individuals from Russia. Around 9.7 milliliters of peripheral blood were collected from each donor into EDTA-treated Vacutainer tubes. Ficoll-Paque density-gradient centrifugation was used to isolate PBMCs, with at least 7 million obtained per sample. Total RNA was extracted from PBMCs with Trizol reagent, with at least 6 micrograms obtained per sample. The percentages of naive CD45RAhigh/CD27high T cells were determined by flow cytometry on a PBMC aliquot from every donor. This clonotype was found a few times. Its antigen remains unidentified. No clone much larger than this one lies a single base away; base qualities are absent. The library was obtained by 5' RACE. Reads for this sample came from an Illumina HiSeq 2500. The second PCR ran for about 6 to 12 cycles and used a J-beta primer mix along with a sample-barcoded 5' primer. Each TCR beta cDNA molecule received a unique molecular identifier from a template-switch 5' adaptor carrying 12 random nucleotides. Each sample yielded at least 3 million CDR3-containing paired-end reads. First-strand cDNA was synthesized from all RNA with the Mint cDNA synthesis kit, primed by a TRBC-specific oligonucleotide. All cDNA was treated with uracil-DNA glycosylase and then went through a first 18-cycle PCR with the universal primers M1SS and BC2_uni_R. The study's own analysis went as follows. Normalization of each sample was performed by random selection of 1 million high-quality reads, each carrying a distinct molecular identifier. Instead of being binned into consensus sequences, reads that shared molecular identifiers were thrown out. MiTCR, with a Q25 quality threshold and the strictest error-elimination algorithm, was used for CDR3 identification, clonotype clustering and error correction. A nonparametric unseen species model using Euler transformation provided a lower-bound estimate of total TCR beta diversity. TCRdb trimmed public reads at Q25 via fastp, called clones via MiXCR and kept in-frame beta chains. Records with the same CDR3 protein are collapsed into one entry carrying the most frequent genes and DNA. The V and J calls here are based on TCRdb, not the publication. This sample has some 1.6 million distinct CDR3 sequences in its table, and approximately 32% of those were observed once. Of the sample, around 11% falls within the top ten clones.

CDR1 SGHRS and CDR2 YFSETQ were looked up in the germline V gene. The cysteine opens and the phenylalanine closes a CDR3 of 14 amino acids. Solely the CDR3 DNA is kept, with 42 bases framed from the first base. Relative to germline, V is 0 bases shorter and J is 5 bases shorter, with 12 bases between their ends. The sample comprised blood. In this chain, TRBV5-1 is recombined with TRBJ2-7; no D gene is confidently identified. This receptor was taken from a woman younger than 45 in good health. In nucleotide form, the sequence is TGCGCCAGCAGCTTGGGTCCTAGTAACCACGAGCAGTACTTC. Its amino acids are CASSLGPSNHEQYF. Where the CDR3 stops, the reference TRBV5-1 and TRBJ2-7 genes take over; the full variable domain is KAGVTQTPRYLIKTRGQQVTLSCSPISGHRSVSWYQQTPGQGLQFLFEYFSETQRNKGNFPGRFSGRQFSNSRSEMNVSTLELGDSALYLCASSLGPSNHEQYFGPGTRLTVT.